This T cell receptor (beta chain) appears in the sequencing data of a study of control samples from healthy donors and cancer patients. CDR3 length: 14 residues. Germline CDR1 is LGHDT and CDR2 is YNNKEL (reference sequence). V shed 3 bases, J shed 6 bases, and the junction held 6 bases outside the gene matches. The repertoire was sequenced with immunoSEQ multiplex PCR; TCRdb's copy has only in-frame clones and lacks some. In the table there are over 70,000 clones, around 90% of which are singletons. This sequence joins TRBV3-1 (or the pseudogene TRBV3-2) and TRBJ1-2, with TRBD1 identical over 8 bases. The origin of this receptor is a woman aged 50 to 65 with colorectal cancer. The sequencing sample was made of PBMCs. The CDR3 DNA reads TGTGCCAGCAGCCATTTCAGGGGGCGAGATGGCTACACCTTC. Protein: CASSHFRGRDGYTF.